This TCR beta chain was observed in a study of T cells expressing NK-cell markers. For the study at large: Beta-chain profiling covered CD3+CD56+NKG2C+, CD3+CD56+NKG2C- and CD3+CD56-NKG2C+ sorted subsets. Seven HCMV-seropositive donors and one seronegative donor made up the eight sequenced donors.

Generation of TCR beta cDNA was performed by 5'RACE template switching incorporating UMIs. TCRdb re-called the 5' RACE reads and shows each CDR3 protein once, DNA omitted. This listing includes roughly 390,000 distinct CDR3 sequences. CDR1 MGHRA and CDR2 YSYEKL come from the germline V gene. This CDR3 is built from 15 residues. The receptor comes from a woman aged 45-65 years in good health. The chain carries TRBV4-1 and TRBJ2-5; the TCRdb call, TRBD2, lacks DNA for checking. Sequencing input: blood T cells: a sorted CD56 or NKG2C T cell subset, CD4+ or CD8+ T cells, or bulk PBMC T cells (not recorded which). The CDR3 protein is CASSLEGADQETQYF.